The 21 T cell receptor beta chains given below trace back to one sample, sequenced in a study of T-cell reconstitution after alpha-beta-depleted transplantation in children. Using unique molecular identifiers, the investigators prepared the TCRbeta library. Using its own MiXCR run on the PCR reads, TCRdb lists one record per CDR3 protein. The sample includes about 110,000 distinct CDR3 sequences, 10% to 13% seen only once; the top ten take 30% to 35%. Specimen: PBMCs, collected before TCRalphabeta/CD19-depleted stem cell transplant. These receptors all stem from a boy between 2 and 15 years old with acute lymphoblastic leukemia, due to receive a stem cell transplant.

The V and J genes are TRBV24-1 and TRBJ2-3, with D perhaps matching TRBD2 (5 bases). Deletions cut 9 bases from V and 0 bases from J, with 9 bases between. Germline CDR1 KGHDR, CDR2 SFDVKD. The CDR3 is 13 residues long. This CDR3 is CATGRTSTDTQYF. The CDR3 DNA sequence: TGTGCCACCGGGCGGACTAGCACAGATACGCAGTATTTT.

This clonotype was counted a few times. The chain joins TRBV5-1 to TRBJ2-7; D unresolved. V gave up 0 bases and J gave up 4 bases, with 11 bases separating them. CDR3 size: 14 residues. The germline V gene has CDR1 SGHRS and CDR2 YFSETQ. As DNA, the CDR3 is TGCGCCAGCAGCTTGGACCCGGACCGATACGAGCAGTACTTC. It encodes CASSLDPDRYEQYF.

This clonotype was seen a few times. The rearrangement links TRBV20-1 to TRBJ2-3; D perhaps matches TRBD2 (5 bases). The germline CDR1 and CDR2 sequences are DFQATT and SNEGSKA (reference sequence). The CDR3 sequence is 13 residues long. Trimming cost V 0 bases and J 1 base, with 5 bases left between them. The DNA of the CDR3 is TGCAGTGCTAGAGATAGCGGCACAGATACGCAGTATTTT. It is translated as CSARDSGTDTQYF.

This clonotype was seen only a few times. This chain links TRBV12-3 or TRBV12-4 with TRBJ2-6; D is perhaps TRBD1 or TRBD2 (7 bases each). The ends were cut back, 6 bases at V and 1 base at J, with 19 bases in the middle. CDR3 length: 18 amino acids. CDR3 sequence reads: CASRPDREGESGANVLTF. The CDR3, as DNA: TGTGCCAGCAGACCTGACAGGGAGGGAGAATCTGGGGCCAACGTCCTGACTTTC.

The rearrangement joins TRBV18 to TRBJ1-1; 7 positions match TRBD1. The trim removed 3 bases at V and 1 base at J, leaving 2 bases unmatched. The length of the CDR3 is 14 residues. The V gene's germline CDR1 is KGHSH and CDR2 LQKENI. The CDR3 region has the DNA TGTGCCAGCTCACCCAGGGGGAGGAACACTGAAGCTTTCTTT. Translation: CASSPRGRNTEAFF.

This clonotype showed up many times. The rearrangement links TRBV7-3 to TRBJ2-1; the match to TRBD2 covers 11 bases. Per germline, CDR1 SGHTA and CDR2 FQGTGA. V lost 7 bases and J lost 8; bases outside the gene matches: 7. The CDR3 contains 14 residues. As DNA, the CDR3 is TGTGCCAGCACCGTAGCGGGAGGGCAGGATGAGCAGTTCTTC. As protein: CASTVAGGQDEQFF. The full variable domain, completed using reference TRBV7-3 and TRBJ2-1, is GAGVSQTPSNKVTEKGKYVELRCDPISGHTALYWYRQSLGQGPEFLIYFQGTGAADDSGLPNDRFFAVRPEGSVSTLKIQRTERGDSAVYLCASTVAGGQDEQFFGPGTRLTVL.

The sample holds a few counts of this clonotype. This sequence joins TRBV20-1 and TRBJ2-1; 9 bases line up with TRBD1. In germline, CDR1 is DFQATT, CDR2 SNEGSKA (reference sequence). The CDR3 spans 15 residues. The V and J ends lost 1 base and 5 bases, in that order; junction bases with no gene match: 6. Written as DNA, the CDR3 is TGCAGTGCTAGAGTTTTTCGGACAGGGGACAATGAGCAGTTCTTC. It encodes CSARVFRTGDNEQFF.

This clonotype was picked up many times. The CDR3 region is CSARVTSGSSFWQETQYF. The DNA of the CDR3 is TGCAGTGCTAGGGTTACTAGCGGGAGTAGTTTTTGGCAAGAGACCCAGTACTTC. This chain uses TRBV20-1 with TRBJ2-5, with 11 positions matching TRBD2. Germline V gives CDR1 DFQATT, CDR2 SNEGSKA (reference sequence). This CDR3 region has 18 residues. V shed 3 bases and J 2 bases; nucleotides not matched to a gene: 14.

This clonotype was observed a handful of times. The chain employs TRBV5-8 and TRBJ1-6, with D hard to call. Germline V CDR1 and CDR2: SGHTS, YDEGEE. V dropped 5 bases and J dropped 8 bases, with 5 bases sitting between them. This CDR3 has 11 residues. This chain's CDR3 is CASRYDSPLHF. The CDR3 DNA reads TGTGCCAGCAGATACGATTCACCCCTCCACTTT. The full variable domain, in which reference TRBV5-8 and TRBJ1-6 provide the parts outside the CDR3, is EAGVTQSPTHLIKTRGQQATLRCSPISGHTSVYWYQQALGLGLQFLLWYDEGEERNRGNFPPRFSGRQFPNYSSELNVNALELEDSALYLCASRYDSPLHFGNGTRLTVT.

V gene TRBV27 combines with J gene TRBJ2-3; D might be TRBD1 (6 bases). Per the germline V gene, CDR1 is MNHEY and CDR2 is SMNVEV (reference sequence). The V and J ends lost 8 bases and 8 bases respectively, with 23 bases between them. There are 15 residues in the CDR3. The CDR3 nucleotides are TGTGCCAGCGGTTCCTGGGGTCCACAAGGGGGTACGCAGTATTTT. Its protein product is CASGSWGPQGGTQYF.

V and J are TRBV20-1 and TRBJ2-5; tentatively, D is TRBD2 (5 bases). V shed 3 bases and J shed 5 bases, with 16 bases lying between them. Germline V gene lookup returns CDR1 DFQATT and CDR2 SNEGSKA (reference sequence). CDR3 length: 14 amino acids. Written as DNA, the CDR3 is TGCAGTGCTAGGCCTAGCAATATCGGGGAGACCCAGTACTTC. Translation: CSARPSNIGETQYF.

The chain combines TRBV20-1 with TRBJ2-5, with TRBD1 matching 10 bases. With V trimmed by 3 bases and J by 9 bases, 10 bases remained unmatched. The CDR3 contains 14 residues. Per germline, CDR1 DFQATT and CDR2 SNEGSKA (reference sequence). The CDR3 sequence is CSARSSGQGGAQYF. The DNA for the CDR3 is TGCAGTGCTAGGTCTAGCGGACAGGGGGGGGCCCAGTACTTC.

This clonotype was counted only a few times. This chain uses TRBV6-5 with TRBJ2-7; 8 bases agree with TRBD1. CDR1 is MNHEY, CDR2 SVGAGI, per germline. V shed 5 bases and J 6 bases; nucleotides not matched to a gene: 3. The CDR3 covers 12 residues. CDR3 in DNA: TGTGCCAGCAGTCCACAGGGGGGCGAGCAGTACTTC. Translated, it gives CASSPQGGEQYF.

This clonotype was observed a handful of times. The chain has TRBV14 and TRBJ2-7, with a tentative D call TRBD1 (6 bases). The CDR3 is 15 amino acids. Trimming took off 0 bases at V and 3 bases at J, with 12 bases between the two ends. Germline CDR1 reads SGHDN; CDR2 reads FVKESK. CDR3 sequence reads: CASSQDNQGRYEQYF. The CDR3 coding sequence is TGTGCCAGCAGCCAAGATAATCAGGGGCGCTACGAGCAGTACTTC.

In this sample, this clonotype turned up many times. The J gene is TRBJ2-7, the V gene TRBV20-1; 9 positions agree with TRBD1. This CDR3 has 13 residues. Trimming took 6 bases from V and 6 from J; bases not matched to a gene: 9. The germline CDR1 and CDR2 sequences are DFQATT and SNEGSKA (reference sequence). The CDR3 DNA sequence: TGCAGTGCCCCTGGACAGGGGAGGGGCGAGCAGTACTTC. As protein: CSAPGQGRGEQYF.

The V gene is TRBV12-3 or TRBV12-4, the J gene TRBJ2-7; no clear D. V was trimmed by 3 bases and J by 6 bases, leaving 6 bases between them. The CDR3 consists of 11 residues. CDR3 protein: CASSLFVEQYF. Written as DNA, the CDR3 is TGTGCCAGCAGTTTGTTCGTCGAGCAGTACTTC.

This rearrangement joins TRBV28 to TRBJ2-3, with 7 bases identical to TRBD2. The V segment lost 3 bases and the J segment 5 bases; nucleotides outside the gene matches: 8. The CDR3 runs to 15 residues. Germline V CDR1 and CDR2: MDHEN, SYDVKM. The CDR3 nucleotides read TGTGCCAGCAGTTTTTCTTCTTCTAGCGGAGATACGCAGTATTTT. Its protein is CASSFSSSSGDTQYF.

Many counts were recorded for this clonotype. The germline gene is not matched at one end of the junction; a read error may be the cause. V gene TRBV5-1 combines with J gene TRBJ2-5; the D is unclear. The CDR3 is 12 amino acids. Germline lookup yields CDR1 SGHRS and CDR2 YFSETQ. CDR3 amino acids: CASSLNQETQYF. The CDR3 DNA is TGTGCCAGCTCACTCAACCAAGAGACCCAGTACTTC.

CDR3: CATSRRTNEQFF. DNA for the CDR3: TGTGCCACCAGCCGACGAACTAATGAGCAGTTCTTC. The J gene is TRBJ2-1, the V gene TRBV15, with D hard to call. Between the trimmed V and J ends, which lost 5 bases and 7 bases, there was a span of 9 bases. Germline values: CDR1 LNHNV, CDR2 YYDKDF (reference sequence). This CDR3 is 12 amino acids long.

This clonotype appeared many times. The chain uses TRBV12-3 or TRBV12-4 and TRBJ2-5; TRBD1 matches at 8 bases. The CDR3 loop spans 13 amino acids. The junction had 4 bases not matched to a gene; V was cut back by 6 bases and J by 4 bases. The CDR3 here is CASSGQGPETQYF. The CDR3 bases are TGTGCCAGCAGCGGACAGGGCCCAGAGACCCAGTACTTC.

In regard to this clonotype: In this CDR3 the conserved last residue, phenylalanine or tryptophan, is missing, so a read error is likely. The rearrangement links TRBV5-1 to TRBJ1-2, with TRBD1 matching 8 bases. CDR3 length: 12 residues. CDR1 is SGHRS and CDR2 is YFSETQ in the germline V gene. J gave up 8 bases and V 3 bases, and 3 bases lay outside the gene matches. The CDR3 protein is CASSWTGYGYTY. In DNA, the CDR3 is TGCGCCAGCAGCTGGACAGGGTACGGCTACACCTAC.